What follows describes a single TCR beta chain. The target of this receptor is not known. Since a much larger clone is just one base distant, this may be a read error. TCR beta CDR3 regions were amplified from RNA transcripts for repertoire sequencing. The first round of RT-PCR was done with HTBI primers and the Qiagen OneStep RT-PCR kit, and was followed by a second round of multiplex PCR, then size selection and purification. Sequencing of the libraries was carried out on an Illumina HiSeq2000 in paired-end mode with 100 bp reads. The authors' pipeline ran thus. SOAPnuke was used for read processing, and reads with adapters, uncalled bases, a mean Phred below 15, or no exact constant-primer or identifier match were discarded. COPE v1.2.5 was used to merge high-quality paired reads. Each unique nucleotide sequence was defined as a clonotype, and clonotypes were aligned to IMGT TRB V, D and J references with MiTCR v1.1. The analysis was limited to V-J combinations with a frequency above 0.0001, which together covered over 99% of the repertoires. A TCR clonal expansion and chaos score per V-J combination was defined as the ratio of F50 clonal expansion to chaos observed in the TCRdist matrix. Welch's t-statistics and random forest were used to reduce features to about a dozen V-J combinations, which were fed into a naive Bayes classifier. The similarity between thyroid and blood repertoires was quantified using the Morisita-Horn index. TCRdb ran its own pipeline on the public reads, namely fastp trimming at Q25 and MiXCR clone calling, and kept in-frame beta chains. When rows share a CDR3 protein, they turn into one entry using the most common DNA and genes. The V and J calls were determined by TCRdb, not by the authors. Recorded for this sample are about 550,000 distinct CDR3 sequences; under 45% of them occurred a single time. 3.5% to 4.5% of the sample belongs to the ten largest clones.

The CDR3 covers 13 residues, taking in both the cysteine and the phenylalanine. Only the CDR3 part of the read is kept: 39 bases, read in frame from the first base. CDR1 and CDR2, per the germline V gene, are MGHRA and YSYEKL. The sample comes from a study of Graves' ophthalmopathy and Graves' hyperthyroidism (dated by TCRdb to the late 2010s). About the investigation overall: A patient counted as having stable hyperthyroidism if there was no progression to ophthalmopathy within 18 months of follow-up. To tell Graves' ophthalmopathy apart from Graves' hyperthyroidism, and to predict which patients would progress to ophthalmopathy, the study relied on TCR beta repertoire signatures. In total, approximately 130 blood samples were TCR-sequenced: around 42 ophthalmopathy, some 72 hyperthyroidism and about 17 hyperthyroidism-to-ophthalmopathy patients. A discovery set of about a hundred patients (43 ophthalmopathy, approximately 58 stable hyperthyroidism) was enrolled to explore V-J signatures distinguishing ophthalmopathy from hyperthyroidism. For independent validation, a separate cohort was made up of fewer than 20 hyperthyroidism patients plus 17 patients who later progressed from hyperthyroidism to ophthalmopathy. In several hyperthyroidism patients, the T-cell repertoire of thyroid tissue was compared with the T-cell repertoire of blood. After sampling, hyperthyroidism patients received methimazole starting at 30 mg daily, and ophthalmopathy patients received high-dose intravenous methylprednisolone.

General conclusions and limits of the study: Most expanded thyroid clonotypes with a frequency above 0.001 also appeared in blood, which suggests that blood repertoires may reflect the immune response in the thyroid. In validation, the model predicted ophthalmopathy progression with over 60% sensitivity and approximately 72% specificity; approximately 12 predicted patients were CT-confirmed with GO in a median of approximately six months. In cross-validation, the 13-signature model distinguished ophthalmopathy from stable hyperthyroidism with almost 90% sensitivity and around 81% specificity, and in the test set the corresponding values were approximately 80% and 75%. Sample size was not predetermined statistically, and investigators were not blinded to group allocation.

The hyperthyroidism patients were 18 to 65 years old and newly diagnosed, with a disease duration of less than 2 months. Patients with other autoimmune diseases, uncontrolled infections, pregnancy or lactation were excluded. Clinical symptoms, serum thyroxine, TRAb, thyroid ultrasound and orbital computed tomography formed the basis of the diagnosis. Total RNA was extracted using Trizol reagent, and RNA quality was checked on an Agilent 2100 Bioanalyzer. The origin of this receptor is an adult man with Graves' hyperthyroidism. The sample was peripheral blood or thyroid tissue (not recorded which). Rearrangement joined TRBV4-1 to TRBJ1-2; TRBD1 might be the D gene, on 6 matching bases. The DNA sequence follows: TGCGCCAGCAACCAAGAGGGGGGGTATGGCTACACCTTC. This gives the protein CASNQEGGYGYTF.